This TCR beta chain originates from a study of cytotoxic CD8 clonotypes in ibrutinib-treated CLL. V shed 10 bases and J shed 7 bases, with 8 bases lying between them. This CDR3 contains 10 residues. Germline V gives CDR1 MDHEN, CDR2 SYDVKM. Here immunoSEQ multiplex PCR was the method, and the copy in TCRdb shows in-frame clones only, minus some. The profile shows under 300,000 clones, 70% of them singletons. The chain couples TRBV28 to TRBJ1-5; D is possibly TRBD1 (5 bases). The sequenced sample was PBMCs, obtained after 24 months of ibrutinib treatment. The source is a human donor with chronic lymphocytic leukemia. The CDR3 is CATGGQPQHF. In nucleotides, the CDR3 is TGTGCCACCGGGGGGCAGCCCCAGCATTTT.